This record looks at one T cell receptor beta chain sequence and its context. This CDR3 is 14 amino acids long. Germline assignment: CDR1 SGDLS and CDR2 YYNGEE. V lost 0 bases and J 6 bases, leaving 10 bases between the germline ends. The sample originates from a study of cytomegalovirus exposure and HLA in healthy donors. PCR involved 60 Vbeta and 13 Jbeta primers. Some clones are missing from TCRdb's copy, which holds only in-frame ones; the method was immunoSEQ multiplex PCR. The sample holds about 190,000 clones, 70% to 75% seen once. The chain has TRBV9 and TRBJ2-4; maybe TRBD2 (6 bases). This clonotype originated in a man aged 30 to 39 in good health and CMV-seropositive. Material: PBMCs. CDR3 DNA: TGTGCCAGCAGCGTAGGACTAGTCGGAAACATTCAGTACTTC. It codes for CASSVGLVGNIQYF.